The next 11 T cell receptor beta chains were all read from a single sample in a study of blood T cell repertoires in COVID-19. The data were produced by immunoSEQ multiplex PCR, yet TCRdb's version contains in-frame clones alone and is incomplete. The sample holds roughly 410,000 clones; roughly 90% are singletons and the top ten take roughly 1.5%. Sequencing was performed on peripheral blood. The receptors were sampled from a woman aged 40 to 50 with COVID-19, enrolled during active disease.

This sequence joins TRBV6-5 and TRBJ2-7, with TRBD2 matching 7 bases. The ends lost 8 bases at V and 2 bases at J; junction bases unmatched: 6. The germline gives CDR1 MNHEY, CDR2 SVGAGI. This CDR3 has 13 residues. CDR3 nucleotide sequence: TGTGCCAGCTCCCGTAGCGGGCCCTACGAGCAGTACTTC. Protein sequence: CASSRSGPYEQYF.

The chain has TRBV7-8 and TRBJ2-1; the match to TRBD2 covers 8 bases. V lost 5 bases and J lost 2; bases outside the gene matches: 5. The length of the CDR3 is 15 residues. Germline CDR1 reads SGHVS; CDR2 reads FQNEAQ. Here the CDR3 reads CASSPRGAAYNEQFF. In DNA, the CDR3 is TGTGCCAGCAGCCCGCGGGGGGCCGCCTACAATGAGCAGTTCTTC. Based on the CDR3 plus reference TRBV7-8 and TRBJ2-1, the full variable domain is GAGVSQSPRYKVAKRGQDVALRCDPISGHVSLFWYQQALGQGPEFLTYFQNEAQLDKSGLPSDRFFAERPEGSVSTLKIQRTQQEDSAVYLCASSPRGAAYNEQFFGPGTRLTVL.

This chain joins TRBV3-1 (or the pseudogene TRBV3-2) and TRBJ1-6, with a weak D call TRBD1 (6 bases). V gave up 4 bases and J gave up 6 bases, with 10 bases separating them. CDR1 and CDR2 from the germline V gene are LGHDT and YNNKEL (reference sequence). The CDR3 extends over 14 amino acids. The CDR3, as DNA: TGTGCCAGCAGCCCCGGGACACCTAATTCACCCCTCCACTTT. Amino acid sequence: CASSPGTPNSPLHF.

This chain uses TRBV5-8 with TRBJ2-2; 9 bases are a match to TRBD1. Germline V gene data show CDR1 as SGHTS and CDR2 as YDEGEE. This CDR3 is 15 amino acids long. V gave up 5 bases and J gave up 4 bases; unmatched junction bases: 6. The CDR3 nucleotides are TGTGCCAGCAGTTGGGACAGGGCTTTCACCGGGGAGCTGTTTTTT. The encoded protein is CASSWDRAFTGELFF. Together with reference TRBV5-8 and TRBJ2-2, the CDR3 gives the full variable domain: EAGVTQSPTHLIKTRGQQATLRCSPISGHTSVYWYQQALGLGLQFLLWYDEGEERNRGNFPPRFSGRQFPNYSSELNVNALELEDSALYLCASSWDRAFTGELFFGEGSRLTVL.

This chain links TRBV28 with TRBJ1-5; 9 bases match TRBD1. The germline V gene has CDR1 MDHEN and CDR2 SYDVKM. There are 15 residues in the CDR3. V lost 4 bases to trimming and J lost 5 bases; unmatched junction nucleotides: 6. CDR3 bases: TGTGCCAGCAGTTACTTGGGGACAGGGCATCAGCCCCAGCATTTT. Protein product: CASSYLGTGHQPQHF.

This clone was found once. As DNA, the CDR3 is TGTGCCAGCAGTTTACCGCCGCCGTGGGAGACCGAGCAGTACTTC. It specifies CASSLPPPWETEQYF. The chain has TRBV28 and TRBJ2-7; tentatively, D is TRBD2 (5 bases). This CDR3 is 15 amino acids long. The V end was cut by 2 bases, the J end by 6 bases, with 17 bases between. Germline CDR1 reads MDHEN; CDR2 reads SYDVKM.

The chain combines TRBV6-2 or TRBV6-3 with TRBJ2-7; 9 bases align to TRBD1. Per the germline V gene, CDR1 is MNHEY and CDR2 is SVGEGT. V gave up 4 bases and J gave up 3 bases; unmatched junction bases: 7. The CDR3 totals 15 residues. This CDR3 is CASSSQDRGIYEQYF. The CDR3 DNA is TGTGCCAGCAGTTCGCAGGACAGGGGAATCTACGAGCAGTACTTC.

The V gene is TRBV4-3, the J gene TRBJ1-4; a possible D gene is TRBD1 (6 bases). CDR3 length: 13 residues. Germline-derived CDR1 and CDR2 are LGHNA and YSLEER. The ends were cut back, 3 bases at V and 6 bases at J, with 8 bases in the middle. Here the CDR3 DNA reads TGCGCCAGCAGCCACAGGGGAGATGAAAAACTGTTTTTT. Translation gives CASSHRGDEKLFF.

This chain links TRBV7-9 with TRBJ2-3; 7 bases fit TRBD2. V lost 5 bases and J lost 0; bases outside the gene matches: 2. This CDR3 spans 14 amino acids. CDR1 is SEHNR and CDR2 is FQNEAQ in the germline V gene (reference sequence). The CDR3 loop is CASSHGGSTDTQYF. DNA of the CDR3: TGTGCCAGCAGCCACGGGGGGAGCACAGATACGCAGTATTTT.

V is TRBV30 and J is TRBJ2-1, with D possibly TRBD2 on 6 matching bases. With 4 bases removed from V and 1 base from J, the gap between germline ends came to 17 bases. Germline assignment: CDR1 GTSNPN and CDR2 SVGIG (reference sequence). This CDR3 comprises 16 residues. The CDR3 region is CAWNSAGTRSYNEQFF. CDR3 bases: TGTGCCTGGAATTCGGCCGGGACTCGATCCTACAATGAGCAGTTCTTC.

The V gene is TRBV6-5, the J gene TRBJ2-7; tentatively, D is TRBD1 (5 bases). The germline gives CDR1 MNHEY, CDR2 SVGAGI. This CDR3 contains 14 residues. The V and J ends lost 7 bases and 2 bases respectively, with 15 bases between them. The CDR3 is CASTPPRQPYEQYF. CDR3 bases: TGTGCCAGCACCCCCCCACGACAGCCCTACGAGCAGTACTTC.